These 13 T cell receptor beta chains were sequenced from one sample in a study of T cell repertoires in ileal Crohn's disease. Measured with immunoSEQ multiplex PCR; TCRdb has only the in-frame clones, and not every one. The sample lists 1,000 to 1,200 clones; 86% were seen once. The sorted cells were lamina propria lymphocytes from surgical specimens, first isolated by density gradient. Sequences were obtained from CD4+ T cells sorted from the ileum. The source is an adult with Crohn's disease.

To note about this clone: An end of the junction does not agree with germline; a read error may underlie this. CDR3: CASREGGPESGLYEQYF. The CDR3 bases are TGTGCCAGCAGAGAAGGGGGACCGGAAAGCGGGCTCTACGAGCAGTACTTC. The chain joins TRBV6-1 to TRBJ2-7, with D possibly being TRBD1 or TRBD2 (6 bases each). The CDR3 is 17 amino acids. Germline V gene data show CDR1 as MNHNS and CDR2 as SASEGT.

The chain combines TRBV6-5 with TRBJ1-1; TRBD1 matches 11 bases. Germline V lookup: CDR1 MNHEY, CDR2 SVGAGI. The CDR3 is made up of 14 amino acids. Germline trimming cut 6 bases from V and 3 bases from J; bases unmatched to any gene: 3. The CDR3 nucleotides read TGTGCCAGCAGGGACAGGGGGCGGGACACTGAAGCTTTCTTT. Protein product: CASRDRGRDTEAFF.

The CDR3 DNA reads as TGCGCCAGCAGCTCGGGACAGGGATCCTACGAGCAGTACTTC. As protein: CASSSGQGSYEQYF. The chain uses TRBV5-1 and TRBJ2-7; 9 bases match TRBD1. Germline lookup yields CDR1 SGHRS and CDR2 YFSETQ. With 3 bases clipped from V and 1 base from J, the junction kept 2 bases outside the gene matches. The CDR3 length is 14 residues.

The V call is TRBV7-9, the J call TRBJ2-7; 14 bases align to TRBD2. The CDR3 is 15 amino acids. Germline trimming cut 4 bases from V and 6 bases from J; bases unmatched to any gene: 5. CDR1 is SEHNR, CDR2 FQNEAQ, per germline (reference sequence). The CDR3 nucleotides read TGTGCCAGCAGCTCGACTAGCGGGAGGGCCGGCGAGCAGTACTTC. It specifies CASSSTSGRAGEQYF.

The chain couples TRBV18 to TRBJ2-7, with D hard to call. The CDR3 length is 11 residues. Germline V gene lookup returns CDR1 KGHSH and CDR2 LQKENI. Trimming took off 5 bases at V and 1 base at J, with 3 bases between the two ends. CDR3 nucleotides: TGTGCCAGCTCATCTTCCTACGAGCAGTACTTC. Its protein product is CASSSSYEQYF.

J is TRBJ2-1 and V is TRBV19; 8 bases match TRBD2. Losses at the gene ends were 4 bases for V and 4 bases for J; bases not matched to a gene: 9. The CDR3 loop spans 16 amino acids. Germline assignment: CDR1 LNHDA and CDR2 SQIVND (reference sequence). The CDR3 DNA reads TGTGCCAGTAGTACTACTAGCGGTGGGGGGTACAATGAGCAGTTCTTC. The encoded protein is CASSTTSGGGYNEQFF.

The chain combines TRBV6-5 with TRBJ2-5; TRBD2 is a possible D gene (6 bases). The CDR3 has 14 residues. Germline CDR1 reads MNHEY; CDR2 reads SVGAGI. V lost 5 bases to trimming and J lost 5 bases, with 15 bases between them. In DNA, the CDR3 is TGTGCCAGCAGTCCGGATTTCCGGGGGGAGACCCAGTACTTC. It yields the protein CASSPDFRGETQYF.

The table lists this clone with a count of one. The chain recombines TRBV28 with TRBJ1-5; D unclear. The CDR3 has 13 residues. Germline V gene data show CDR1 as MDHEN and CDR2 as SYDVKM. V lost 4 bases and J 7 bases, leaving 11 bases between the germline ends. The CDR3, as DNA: TGTGCCAGCAGTTATCCAGGTTCCCAGCCCCAGCATTTT. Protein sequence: CASSYPGSQPQHF.

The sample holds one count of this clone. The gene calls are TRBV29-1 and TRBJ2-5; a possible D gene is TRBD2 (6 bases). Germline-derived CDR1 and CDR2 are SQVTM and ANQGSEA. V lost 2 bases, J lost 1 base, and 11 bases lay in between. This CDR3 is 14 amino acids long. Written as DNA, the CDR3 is TGCAGCGTTGAAACTCTGGGGGGCCAAGAGACCCAGTACTTC. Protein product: CSVETLGGQETQYF.

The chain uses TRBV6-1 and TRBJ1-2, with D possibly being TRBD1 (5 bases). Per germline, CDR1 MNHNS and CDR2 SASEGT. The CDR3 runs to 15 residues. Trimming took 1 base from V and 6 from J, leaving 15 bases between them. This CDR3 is CASSEGQPLWNGYTF. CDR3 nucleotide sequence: TGTGCCAGCAGTGAAGGACAGCCGTTGTGGAATGGCTACACCTTC.

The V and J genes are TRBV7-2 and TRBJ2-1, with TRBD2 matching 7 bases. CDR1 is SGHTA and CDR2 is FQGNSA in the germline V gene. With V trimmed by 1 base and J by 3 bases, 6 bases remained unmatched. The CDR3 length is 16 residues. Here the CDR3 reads CASSLEPSGGYNEQFF. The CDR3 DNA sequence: TGTGCCAGCAGCTTAGAACCTTCGGGAGGCTACAATGAGCAGTTCTTC.

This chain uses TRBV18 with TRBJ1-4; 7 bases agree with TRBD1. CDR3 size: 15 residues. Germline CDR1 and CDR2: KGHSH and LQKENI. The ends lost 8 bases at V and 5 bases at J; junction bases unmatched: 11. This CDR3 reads CASTTSGTANEKLFF. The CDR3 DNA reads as TGTGCCAGCACTACTTCCGGGACAGCGAATGAAAAACTGTTTTTT.

The chain's CDR3 is CASSSIQGASNEKLFF. The CDR3 bases are TGTGCCAGCAGCTCGATACAGGGGGCGTCTAATGAAAAACTGTTTTTT. The V call is TRBV5-6, the J call TRBJ1-4, with 9 positions matching TRBD1. The length of the CDR3 is 16 residues. V gave up 3 bases and J gave up 3 bases; unmatched junction bases: 6. Per germline, CDR1 SGHDT and CDR2 YYEEEE.